This TCR beta chain was sequenced for a study of tumor and adjacent non-tumor tissue in lung cancer. Study-wide background: Patients comprised 12 adenocarcinoma, 2 squamous cell carcinoma and 1 small cell lung cancer. Samples averaged approximately 3.9 million productive TCRbeta reads each.

The template was RNA from unsorted bulk tissue. Distant lung tissue was collected more than 3 cm away from the tumor edge. Newly diagnosed lung cancer patients had thoracic surgery in China, August–late 2014, without prior chemotherapy. TCRbeta libraries were built with three rounds of nested PCR, modified from ARM-PCR. From the multiplex PCR reads, TCRdb called clonotypes with MiXCR, one entry per CDR3 protein. The data show 70,000 to 95,000 distinct CDR3 sequences, over 65% seen once. Of note for this clonotype: The antigen is undetermined. One end of the junction fails to match germline, which may point to a read error.

Regarding the study as a whole: Tumor tissue had significantly higher TCR diversity than normal lung.

This TCR was recovered from a man between 70 and 80 years old with non-small cell lung cancer. Sequenced material: distant non-tumor lung tissue.

As DNA, the CDR3 is TGTGTCACCAGTTGGGGACACCCCTACAATGAGCAGTTCTTC. Encoded protein: CVTSWGHPYNEQFF. The rearrangement uses TRBV24-1 and TRBJ2-1; possibly TRBD1 for D (6 bases). Germline V gene lookup returns CDR1 KGHDR and CDR2 SFDVKD. The CDR3 extends over 14 amino acids.